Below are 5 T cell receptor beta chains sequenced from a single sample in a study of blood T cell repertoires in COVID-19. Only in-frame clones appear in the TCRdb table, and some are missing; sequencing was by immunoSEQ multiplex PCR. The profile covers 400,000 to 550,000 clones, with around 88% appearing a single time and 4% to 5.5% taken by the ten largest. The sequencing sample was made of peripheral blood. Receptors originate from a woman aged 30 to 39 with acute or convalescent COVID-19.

CDR3 region: CAWSGIFTGTEGNEQFF. CDR3 coding DNA: TGTGCCTGGAGCGGCATATTTACCGGGACAGAGGGCAATGAGCAGTTCTTC. The chain combines TRBV30 with TRBJ2-1; 7 bases map to TRBD1. CDR1 GTSNPN and CDR2 SVGIG come from the germline V gene (reference sequence). With 3 bases clipped from V and 6 bases from J, the junction kept 17 bases outside the gene matches. This CDR3 spans 17 amino acids. The full variable domain, in which reference TRBV30 and TRBJ2-1 provide the parts outside the CDR3, is SQTIHQWPATLVQPVGSPLSLECTVEGTSNPNLYWYRQAAGRGLQLLFYSVGIGQISSEVPQNLSASRPQDRQFILSSKKLLLSDSGFYLCAWSGIFTGTEGNEQFFGPGTRLTVL.

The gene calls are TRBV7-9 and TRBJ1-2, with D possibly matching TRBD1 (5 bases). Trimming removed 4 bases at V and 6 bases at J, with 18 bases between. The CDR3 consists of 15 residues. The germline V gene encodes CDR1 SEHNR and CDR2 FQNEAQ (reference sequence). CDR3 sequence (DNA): TGTGCCAGCAGCTACTTAAGCGGGGGATTCGATGGCTACACCTTC. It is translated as CASSYLSGGFDGYTF.

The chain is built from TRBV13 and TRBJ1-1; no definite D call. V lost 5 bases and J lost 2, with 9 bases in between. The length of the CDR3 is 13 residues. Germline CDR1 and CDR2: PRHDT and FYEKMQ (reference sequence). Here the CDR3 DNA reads TGTGCCAGCAGCCATGCGGTAAACACTGAAGCTTTCTTT. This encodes CASSHAVNTEAFF.

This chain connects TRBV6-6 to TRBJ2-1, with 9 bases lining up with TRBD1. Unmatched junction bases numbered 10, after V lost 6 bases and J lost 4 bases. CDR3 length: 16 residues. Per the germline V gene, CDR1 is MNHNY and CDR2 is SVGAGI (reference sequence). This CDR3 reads CASSLYGTGYYNEQFF. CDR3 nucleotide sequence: TGTGCCAGCAGCCTATATGGGACAGGGTATTACAATGAGCAGTTCTTC.

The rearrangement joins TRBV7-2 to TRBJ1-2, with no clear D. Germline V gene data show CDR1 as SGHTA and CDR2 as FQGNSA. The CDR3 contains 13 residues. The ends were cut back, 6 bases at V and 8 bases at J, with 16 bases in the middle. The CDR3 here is CASSLVPREGYTF. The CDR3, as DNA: TGTGCCAGCAGTTTGGTACCACGGGAGGGCTACACCTTC.